This T cell receptor (beta chain) was recovered during a study of control samples from healthy donors and cancer patients. Here immunoSEQ multiplex PCR was the method, and the copy in TCRdb shows in-frame clones only, minus some. The table shows about 150,000 clones, with about 91% occurring only once. With V trimmed by 2 bases and J by 7 bases, 8 bases remained unmatched. The CDR3 is 15 residues long. The germline CDR1 and CDR2 sequences are MNHEY and SVGEGT. This chain joins TRBV6-2 or TRBV6-3 and TRBJ1-5; 7 nucleotides line up with TRBD1. This sequence was found in a man in his late teens or twenties in good health. Sequenced input: blood. DNA of the CDR3: TGTGCCAGCAGTTACGTGACAGGGAGAGGCCAGCCCCAGCATTTT. The encoded protein is CASSYVTGRGQPQHF.